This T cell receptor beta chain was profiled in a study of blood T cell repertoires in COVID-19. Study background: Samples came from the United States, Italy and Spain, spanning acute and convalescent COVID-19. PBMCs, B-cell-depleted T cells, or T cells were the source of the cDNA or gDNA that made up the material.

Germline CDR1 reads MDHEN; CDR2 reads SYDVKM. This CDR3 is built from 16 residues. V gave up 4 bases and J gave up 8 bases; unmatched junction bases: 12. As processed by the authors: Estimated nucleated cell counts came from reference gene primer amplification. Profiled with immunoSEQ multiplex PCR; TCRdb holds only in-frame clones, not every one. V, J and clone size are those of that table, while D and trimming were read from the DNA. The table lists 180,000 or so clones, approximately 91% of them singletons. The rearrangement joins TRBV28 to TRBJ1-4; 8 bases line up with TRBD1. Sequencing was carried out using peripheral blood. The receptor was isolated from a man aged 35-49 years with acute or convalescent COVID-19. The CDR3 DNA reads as TGTGCCAGCAGTTCTCGCCGGGCAGGGGGCCAAGAAAAACTGTTTTTT. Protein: CASSSRRAGGQEKLFF.